This TCR beta chain was documented in a study of CD8+CD57+ T cells in acquired aplastic anemia. The wider study: The average for DNA from sorted CD4+ and CD8+ cells was roughly 3 ug. Points from the study as a whole: Controls did not differ significantly from patients in CD8+ Simpson's diversity.

Sequencing was done on patients that had shown CD8+CD57+ cell expansion by flow cytometry. Patients, without exception, had severe acquired aplastic anemia. This clonotype was detected once. The antigen remains undetermined. Genomic DNA, the template, was used for profiling of the TCR beta VDJ and CDR3. TCRdb reprocessed the reads via MiXCR and lists one record per CDR3 protein. The sample carries approximately 220,000 distinct CDR3 sequences, about half recorded once. This receptor was identified in a human donor with aplastic anemia. Sequencing used sorted CD4+, CD8+, or CD8+CD57+ T cells (not recorded which) from PBMCs.

CDR3 DNA sequence: TGTGCCATCAGAGGGACAGAGAATTTCCTTACCTACGGCTACACCTTC. Amino acids: CAIRGTENFLTYGYTF. The chain joins TRBV10-3 to TRBJ1-2, with 7 bases identical to TRBD1. The V gene's germline CDR1 is ENHRY and CDR2 SYGVKD. V lost 6 bases to trimming and J lost 8 bases; unmatched junction nucleotides: 18. The CDR3 loop spans 16 amino acids.